Following are 24 T cell receptor beta chains from one sample sequenced in a study of shared clonotypes between healthy human individuals. Measured with immunoSEQ multiplex PCR; TCRdb has only the in-frame clones, and not every one. The table includes about 640,000 clones, about two thirds detected once. The sequencing sample was made of memory CD4+ T cells sorted from blood. Subset described: CD45RA-negative fraction. Receptors originate from a woman aged 25 to 39 in good health.

This clone was picked up a small number of times. This chain's CDR3 is CASNKLAGYNEQFF. In nucleotides, the CDR3 is TGTGCCAGCAACAAACTAGCGGGCTACAATGAGCAGTTCTTC. The J gene is TRBJ2-1, the V gene TRBV2; the match to TRBD2 covers 9 bases. From germline, CDR1 is SNHLY and CDR2 FYNNEI. Unmatched junction bases numbered 4, after V lost 7 bases and J lost 3 bases. CDR3 length: 14 residues.

V usage is TRBV7-3 and J usage is TRBJ2-1; D remains ambiguous. Deletions cut 5 bases from V and 8 bases from J, with 13 bases between. This CDR3 region has 13 residues. In germline, CDR1 is SGHTA, CDR2 FQGTGA. DNA for the CDR3: TGTGCCAGCAGCCTGGCTCGTGACTATGAGCAGTTCTTC. Residues: CASSLARDYEQFF.

The chain recombines TRBV28 with TRBJ1-4, with D maybe TRBD1 (6 bases). Trimming pared 6 bases from V and 5 bases from J, leaving 10 bases between. The CDR3 extends over 13 amino acids. The germline gives CDR1 MDHEN, CDR2 SYDVKM. In nucleotides, the CDR3 is TGTGCCAGCAGGGACAGTGGAAATGAAAAACTGTTTTTT. Its protein product is CASRDSGNEKLFF.

The genes are TRBV6-5 and TRBJ2-7; 11 positions match TRBD2. This CDR3 has 15 amino acids. Germline CDR1 MNHEY, CDR2 SVGAGI. V was pared by 6 bases and J by 4 bases, with 8 bases of the junction left unmatched. CDR3 in amino acids: CASRRSSGRSYEQYF. In DNA, the CDR3 is TGTGCCAGCAGGCGATCTAGCGGGAGGAGTTACGAGCAGTACTTC.

The gene calls are TRBV28 and TRBJ1-4; no clear D. The V gene lost 7 bases and the J gene lost 3 bases, with 15 bases spanning the gap. The CDR3 covers 15 residues. Germline CDR1 MDHEN, CDR2 SYDVKM. Here the CDR3 DNA reads TGTGCCAGCAACAACGGACGGAGCTCTAATGAAAAACTGTTTTTT. Protein product: CASNNGRSSNEKLFF.

The chain has TRBV27 and TRBJ2-7; D may be TRBD1 (5 bases). CDR1 is MNHEY, CDR2 SMNVEV, per germline (reference sequence). Trimming cost V 5 bases and J 2 bases, with 10 bases left between them. The CDR3 runs to 13 residues. The CDR3 sequence: CASSPADTYEQYF. CDR3 in DNA: TGTGCCAGCAGTCCCGCGGACACCTACGAGCAGTACTTC.

This sequence joins TRBV21-1 and TRBJ2-3; the table's D call TRBD2 went unverified against the DNA. TRBV21-1 is a known pseudogene. The CDR3 extends over 16 amino acids. Here the CDR3 reads CASSIDQITSTDTQYF. The CDR3 bases are TGTGCCAGCAGCATCGATCAAATTACTAGCACAGATACGCAGTATTTT.

As concerns this clone: A read error likely explains this, since a far larger clone differs by one base. V usage is TRBV11-1 and J usage is TRBJ2-1; 7 bases map to TRBD2. With 5 bases clipped from V and 0 bases from J, the junction kept 4 bases outside the gene matches. CDR3 length equals 15 residues. CDR1 is SGHAT and CDR2 is FQDESV in the germline V gene (reference sequence). CDR3 bases: TGTGCCAGCAGCCCCCAGCGGGACTCCTACAATGAGCAGTTCTTC. Protein sequence: CASSPQRDSYNEQFF.

A remark on this clone: Other DNA sequences in the same sample also yield this CDR3. The chain is built from TRBV27 and TRBJ2-7, with D unresolved. This CDR3 comprises 13 residues. Germline V CDR1 and CDR2: MNHEY, SMNVEV (reference sequence). With 8 bases removed from V and 1 base from J, the gap between germline ends came to 12 bases. The CDR3 bases are TGTGCCAGCCGCAAAGATGGGTCCTACGAGCAGTACTTC. Protein product: CASRKDGSYEQYF.

V gene TRBV9 combines with J gene TRBJ1-6; TRBD1 might be the D (5 bases). Germline CDR1 SGDLS, CDR2 YYNGEE. Trimming left V 2 bases short and J 10 bases short, with 7 bases between. CDR3 length equals 12 residues. The CDR3 region is CASSVPGSPLHF. The CDR3 bases are TGTGCCAGCAGCGTCCCAGGGTCACCCCTCCACTTT.

The chain recombines TRBV7-2 with TRBJ2-2; D is uncertain. Germline V gene data show CDR1 as SGHTA and CDR2 as FQGNSA. The CDR3 has 16 residues. Trimming took off 5 bases at V and 2 bases at J, with 15 bases between the two ends. In DNA form, the CDR3 reads TGTGCCAGCAGCCCGCACATGAAGGGTAACACCGGGGAGCTGTTTTTT. Translation: CASSPHMKGNTGELFF.

This clone was recorded a few times. Other DNA sequences from this sample encode an identical CDR3 as well. The V gene is TRBV27, the J gene TRBJ2-5; no firm D call. The CDR3 extends over 15 amino acids. V was trimmed by 0 bases and J by 2 bases, leaving 10 bases between them. Germline assignment: CDR1 MNHEY and CDR2 SMNVEV (reference sequence). This CDR3 is CASSLSFLGQETQYF. CDR3 DNA: TGTGCCAGCAGTTTATCCTTTTTGGGGCAAGAGACCCAGTACTTC.

This CDR3 reads CASTSMVRVGGYTF. The CDR3 region has the DNA TGTGCCAGCACCTCGATGGTGAGGGTAGGTGGCTACACCTTC. This sequence joins TRBV6-1 and TRBJ1-2; D not resolved. V lost 7 bases, J lost 7 bases, and 19 bases lay in between. There are 14 residues in the CDR3. CDR1 and CDR2 (germline): MNHNS, SASEGT.

The gene calls are TRBV19 and TRBJ1-5, with unresolved D. From germline, CDR1 is LNHDA and CDR2 SQIVND (reference sequence). This CDR3 contains 16 residues. Trimming shortened V by 2 bases and J by 0 bases, and 11 bases separated the two germline ends. The CDR3 DNA reads TGTGCCAGTAGTATACTTCCGGGGTTTAGCAATCAGCCCCAGCATTTT. Encoded protein: CASSILPGFSNQPQHF.

This clone was seen more than once but under ten times. This sample also contains other DNA sequences that code for the same CDR3. The chain combines TRBV5-1 with TRBJ2-1; 8 bases fit TRBD2. The J segment lost 4 bases and the V segment lost 0 bases, leaving 3 bases of the junction unmatched. This CDR3 has 15 amino acids. CDR1 SGHRS and CDR2 YFSETQ come from the germline V gene. This CDR3 reads CASSLASGGYNEQFF. CDR3 nucleotide sequence: TGCGCCAGCAGCTTGGCGAGCGGGGGATACAATGAGCAGTTCTTC.

The chain employs TRBV2 and TRBJ1-4; TRBD1 aligns across 7 bases. J lost 5 bases, V lost 6 bases, and 9 bases had no gene match. CDR1 and CDR2 (germline): SNHLY, FYNNEI. The CDR3 covers 15 residues. The CDR3 DNA sequence: TGTGCCAGCAGAGAGAGGGACAGTCAAAATGAAAAACTGTTTTTT. As protein: CASRERDSQNEKLFF.

The J gene is TRBJ2-2, the V gene TRBV28, with D possibly being TRBD1 (6 bases). Germline V gene data show CDR1 as MDHEN and CDR2 as SYDVKM. V lost 3 bases, J lost 3 bases, and 20 bases lay in between. The CDR3 extends over 18 amino acids. The CDR3 DNA reads as TGTGCCAGCAGTTTTGCGGGTCCCCGCAGGGGACACACCGGGGAGCTGTTTTTT. This gives the protein CASSFAGPRRGHTGELFF.

This clone was found a few times. V gene TRBV10-3 combines with J gene TRBJ1-2, with 10 bases fitting TRBD1. The CDR3 sequence is 16 residues long. The germline CDR1 and CDR2 sequences are ENHRY and SYGVKD. The trim removed 4 bases at V and 3 bases at J, leaving 8 bases unmatched. CDR3 sequence (DNA): TGTGCCATCAGTGGGCGTGGGACAGGGGAAGACTATGGCTACACCTTC. Amino acids: CAISGRGTGEDYGYTF.

The chain is built from TRBV7-9 and TRBJ2-1; either TRBD1 or TRBD2 may supply D (5 bases each). V shed 1 base and J shed 1 base, with 8 bases lying between them. CDR3 length equals 15 residues. Germline V gene sequence: CDR1 SEHNR, CDR2 FQNEAQ (reference sequence). The CDR3 loop is CASSLGGESYNEQFF. CDR3 DNA: TGTGCCAGCAGCTTAGGAGGGGAGTCCTACAATGAGCAGTTCTTC.

The V and J genes are TRBV30 and TRBJ1-4; perhaps TRBD1 as D (5 bases). The germline V gene encodes CDR1 GTSNPN and CDR2 SVGIG (reference sequence). CDR3 length equals 15 residues. Trimming shortened V by 3 bases and J by 0 bases, and 11 bases separated the two germline ends. The CDR3 spells CAWSFPGATNEKLFF. For the CDR3, the DNA is TGTGCCTGGAGCTTCCCGGGGGCAACTAATGAAAAACTGTTTTTT.

DNA for the CDR3: TGCGCCAGCAGCTTAGCCGGCGGGGGTAGCCAAGAGACCCAGTACTTC. Translating it yields CASSLAGGGSQETQYF. The V call is TRBV5-1, the J call TRBJ2-5; 7 bases agree with TRBD2. V shed 2 bases, J shed 1 base, and the junction held 8 bases outside the gene matches. Germline CDR1 reads SGHRS; CDR2 reads YFSETQ. The CDR3 loop spans 16 amino acids.

The chain combines TRBV18 with TRBJ2-5; 9 bases map to TRBD2. The germline gives CDR1 KGHSH, CDR2 LQKENI. V trimming: 4 bases; J trimming: 2 bases; junction bases outside the gene matches: 5. This CDR3 is built from 15 residues. The CDR3 protein is CASSLGTSIQETQYF. CDR3 DNA: TGTGCCAGCTCACTCGGGACTAGCATACAAGAGACCCAGTACTTC.

This chain uses TRBV30 with TRBJ2-1; D gene unclear. CDR3 length: 13 amino acids. V shed 1 base and J shed 8 bases, with 12 bases lying between them. Germline CDR1 is GTSNPN and CDR2 is SVGIG (reference sequence). CDR3 protein: CAWSGLARHEQFF. CDR3 coding DNA: TGTGCCTGGAGTGGCCTCGCGCGACATGAGCAGTTCTTC.

The chain carries TRBV19 and TRBJ2-6; 7 nucleotides line up with TRBD1. V was clipped by 9 bases and J by 3 bases; unmatched bases: 8. CDR1 and CDR2 (germline): LNHDA, SQIVND (reference sequence). The length of the CDR3 is 15 residues. The CDR3 loop reads CASRDSVFGANVLTF. The DNA for the CDR3 is TGTGCCAGCCGGGACAGTGTTTTTGGGGCCAACGTCCTGACTTTC.